The sequence of this T cell receptor (beta chain) was determined in a study of control samples from healthy donors and cancer patients. Libraries were prepared by immunoSEQ multiplex PCR; TCRdb keeps only in-frame clonotypes and omits some of them. The top ten clones hold 6% to 8% of a sample with roughly 120,000 clones, roughly nine tenths of them seen once. Looked up from germline, CDR1 is MDHEN and CDR2 is SYDVKM. Losses at the gene ends were 6 bases for V and 2 bases for J; bases not matched to a gene: 8. The CDR3 has 15 amino acids. The receptor comes from a woman in her late teens or twenties in good health. The J gene is TRBJ1-2, the V gene TRBV28; 8 nucleotides line up with TRBD1. Source material: blood. CDR3 region: CASRLQGDRNYGYTF. The CDR3 bases are TGTGCCAGCAGGCTACAGGGGGATAGGAACTATGGCTACACCTTC.